This TCR beta chain was captured in a study of STAT5B mutations in CD4+ large granular lymphocyte leukemia. Study-level background: Healthy donors showed HLA-associated enrichment of the CDR3 'QG' motif.

The method was immunoSEQ multiplex PCR; TCRdb's version includes in-frame clones alone and lacks a portion of them. Of 30,000 to 40,000 clones listed, 88% are singletons. Regarding the study as a whole: Higher CD4+ than CD8+ T-LGLL clonality might reflect small sample size. 8/27 top patient clones versus 2/35 control clones were TRBV06-family.

Germline CDR1 SGDLS, CDR2 YYNGEE. The V gene lost 3 bases and the J gene lost 3 bases, with 12 bases spanning the gap. The CDR3 length is 15 residues. About this clone: Its cognate antigen is unknown.

The origin of this receptor is a human donor in good health. The V gene is TRBV9, the J gene TRBJ2-2; D is possibly TRBD1 (6 bases). Sequences were obtained from CD4+ T cells from blood buffy coats. CDR3 nucleotides: TGTGCCAGCAGCGCTCAGGGGATCGACACCGGGGAGCTGTTTTTT. It specifies CASSAQGIDTGELFF.